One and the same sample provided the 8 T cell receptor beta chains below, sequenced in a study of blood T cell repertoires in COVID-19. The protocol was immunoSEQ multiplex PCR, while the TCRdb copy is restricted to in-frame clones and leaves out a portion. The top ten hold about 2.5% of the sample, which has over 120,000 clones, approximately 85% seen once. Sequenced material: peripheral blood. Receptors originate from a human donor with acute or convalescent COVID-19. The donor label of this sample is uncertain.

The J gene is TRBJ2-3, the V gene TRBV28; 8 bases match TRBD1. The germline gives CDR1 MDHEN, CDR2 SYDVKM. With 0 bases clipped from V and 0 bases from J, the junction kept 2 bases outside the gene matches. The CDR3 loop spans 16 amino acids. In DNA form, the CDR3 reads TGTGCCAGCAGTTTATGGGACAGGGCTAGCACAGATACGCAGTATTTT. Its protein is CASSLWDRASTDTQYF.

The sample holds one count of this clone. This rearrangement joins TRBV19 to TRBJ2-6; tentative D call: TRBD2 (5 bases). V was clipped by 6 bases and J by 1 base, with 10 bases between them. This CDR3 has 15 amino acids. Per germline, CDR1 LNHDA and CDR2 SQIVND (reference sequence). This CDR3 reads CASSHEGSGANVLTF. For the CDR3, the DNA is TGTGCCAGTAGCCACGAGGGTTCTGGGGCCAACGTCCTGACTTTC.

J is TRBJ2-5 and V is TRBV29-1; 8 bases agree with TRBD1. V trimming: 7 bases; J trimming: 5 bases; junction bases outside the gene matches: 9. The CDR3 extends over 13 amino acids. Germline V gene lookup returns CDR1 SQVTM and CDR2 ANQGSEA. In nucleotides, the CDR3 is TGCAGCGCCGGAGACAGGGGCGGCGAGACCCAGTACTTC. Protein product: CSAGDRGGETQYF.

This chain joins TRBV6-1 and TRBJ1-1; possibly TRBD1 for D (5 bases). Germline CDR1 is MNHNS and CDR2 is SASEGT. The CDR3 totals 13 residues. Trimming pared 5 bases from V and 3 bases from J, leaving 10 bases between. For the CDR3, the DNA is TGTGCCAGCAGTCATACAGGAGACACTGAAGCTTTCTTT. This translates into CASSHTGDTEAFF.

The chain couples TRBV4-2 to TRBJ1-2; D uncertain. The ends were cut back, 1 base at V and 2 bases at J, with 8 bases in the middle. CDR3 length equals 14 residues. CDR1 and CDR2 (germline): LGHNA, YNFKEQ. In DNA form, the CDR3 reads TGTGCCAGCAGCCAAGCCACAGCAAACTATGGCTACACCTTC. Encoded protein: CASSQATANYGYTF.

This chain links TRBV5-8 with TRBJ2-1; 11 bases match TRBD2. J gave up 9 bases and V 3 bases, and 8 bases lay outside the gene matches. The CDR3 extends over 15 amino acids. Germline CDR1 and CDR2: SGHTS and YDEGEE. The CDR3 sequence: CASSSTSGKQAEQFF. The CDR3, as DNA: TGTGCCAGCAGCTCGACTAGCGGGAAGCAGGCTGAGCAGTTCTTC.

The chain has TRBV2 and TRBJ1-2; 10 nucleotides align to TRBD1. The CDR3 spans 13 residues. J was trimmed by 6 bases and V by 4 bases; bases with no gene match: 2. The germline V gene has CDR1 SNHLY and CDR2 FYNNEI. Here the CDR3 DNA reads TGTGCCAGCAGTGTCGGGACAGGGGATGGCTACACCTTC. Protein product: CASSVGTGDGYTF.

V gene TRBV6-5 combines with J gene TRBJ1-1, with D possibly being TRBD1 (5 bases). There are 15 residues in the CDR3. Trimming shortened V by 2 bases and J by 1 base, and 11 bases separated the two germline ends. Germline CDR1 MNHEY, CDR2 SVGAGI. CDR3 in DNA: TGTGCCAGCAGTTACCTTACAACAGGGAACACTGAAGCTTTCTTT. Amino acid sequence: CASSYLTTGNTEAFF.